One T cell receptor (beta chain) is described in this entry. Libraries were prepared by immunoSEQ multiplex PCR; TCRdb keeps only in-frame clonotypes and omits some of them. The sample includes about 150,000 clones, 80% of them seen just once. This entry is derived from a study of blood T cell repertoires in COVID-19. Study-level information: The samples span acute and convalescent COVID-19 from the United States, Italy and Spain.

In germline, CDR1 is KGHDR, CDR2 SFDVKD. V gave up 4 bases and J gave up 2 bases; unmatched junction bases: 6. The CDR3 sequence is 16 residues long. The sequenced sample was peripheral blood. The chain combines TRBV24-1 with TRBJ2-7; 11 nucleotides match TRBD1. The TCR was taken from a man in his sixties with acute or convalescent COVID-19. The CDR3 region is CATSDPGQGGAYEQYF. CDR3 nucleotides: TGTGCCACCAGTGACCCGGGACAGGGGGGTGCCTACGAGCAGTACTTC.